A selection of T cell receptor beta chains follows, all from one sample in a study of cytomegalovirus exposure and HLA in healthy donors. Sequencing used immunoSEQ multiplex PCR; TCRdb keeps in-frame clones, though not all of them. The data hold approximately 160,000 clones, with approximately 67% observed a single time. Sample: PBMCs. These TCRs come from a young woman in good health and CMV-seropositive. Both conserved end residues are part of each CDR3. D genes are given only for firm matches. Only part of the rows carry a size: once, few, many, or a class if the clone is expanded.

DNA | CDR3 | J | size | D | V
TGCGCCAGCAGCTACACCGGGACATTAAGATCCGAGCAGTACTTC | CASSYTGTLRSEQYF | TRBJ2-7 | . | . | TRBV4-1
TGTGCCAGCAGCCAAGAGGGACAGGGATACTACGAGCAGTACTTC | CASSQEGQGYYEQYF | TRBJ2-7 | . | TRBD1 | TRBV4-2
TGTGCCAGCAGTTTACTTCTAGAGTCTGGGGCCAACGTCCTGACTTTC | CASSLLLESGANVLTF | TRBJ2-6 | . | . | TRBV27
TGTGCCAGCAGCGTCGACCCGGGACAGGGTACTGTGCAGTACTTC | CASSVDPGQGTVQYF | TRBJ2-7 | few | TRBD1 | TRBV5-4
TGTGCCAGCAGCCTCGGCCCTCGGGGGTATAGCAATCAGCCCCAGCATTTT | CASSLGPRGYSNQPQHF | TRBJ1-5 | . | . | TRBV11-3
TGTGCCAGCAGCTTAGCGGGGGGAGGTACCTACGAGCAGTACTTC | CASSLAGGGTYEQYF | TRBJ2-7 | . | . | TRBV7-2
TGTGCCAGCCTGGGACAGTCCTATGGCTACACCTTC | CASLGQSYGYTF | TRBJ1-2 | . | TRBD1 | TRBV28
TGTGCCAGCAGTTACTCCAATACAGGGAATCAGCCCCAGCATTTT | CASSYSNTGNQPQHF | TRBJ1-5 | . | . | TRBV6-5
TGTGCCAGCAGTTTCGACACGTTTCATGGCTACACCTTC | CASSFDTFHGYTF | TRBJ1-2 | . | . | TRBV27
TGTGCCAGTAGTATCGTCACAGGGGGCGCGTTAGAGACCCAGTACTTC | CASSIVTGGALETQYF | TRBJ2-5 | . | TRBD1 | TRBV19
TGCGCCAGCAGGTCCGACTCTGGGAGGACGGGCGATGAGCAGTTCTTC | CASRSDSGRTGDEQFF | TRBJ2-1 | . | . | TRBV5-1
TGTGCCACCAAGGACAGGGCGAACACCGGGGAGCTGTTTTTT | CATKDRANTGELFF | TRBJ2-2 | . | TRBD1 | TRBV10-3
TGTGCCAGCAGCCCTAGGCCGGGAGAGATGAACACTGAAGCTTTCTTT | CASSPRPGEMNTEAFF | TRBJ1-1 | . | . | TRBV7-8
TGTGCCAGCAGCTTAGACCGGCGGGCAGCCGCGAACACCGGGGAGCTGTTTTTT | CASSLDRRAAANTGELFF | TRBJ2-2 | . | . | TRBV7-2
TGTGCCAGCAGCTTAGATCGGTTCCCCCGAAGGTTGTCAGGGCACACTGAAGCTTTCTTT | CASSLDRFPRRLSGHTEAFF | TRBJ1-1 | . | . | TRBV11-2
TGTGCCAGCAGTTATAACTCCGGGACAGGGTACGTGGAAGCTTTCTTT | CASSYNSGTGYVEAFF | TRBJ1-1 | . | TRBD1 | TRBV6-5
TGTGCCAGCAGTCGGGAACTAGCTAACTATGGCTACACCTTC | CASSRELANYGYTF | TRBJ1-2 | . | . | TRBV6-1
TGCGCCAGCAGCTTGAACCTCCTACTGAGCTCCTACGAGCAGTACTTC | CASSLNLLLSSYEQYF | TRBJ2-7 | . | . | TRBV5-1
TGTGCCAGCAGCCAAGGGACTAGCGTATACAATGAGCAGTTCTTC | CASSQGTSVYNEQFF | TRBJ2-1 | . | TRBD2 | TRBV14
TGTGCCAGCAGTTTATTCGAGGGGGCGGGCAATCAGCCCCAGCATTTT | CASSLFEGAGNQPQHF | TRBJ1-5 | . | TRBD1 | TRBV28
TGTGCCAGCAGCATGGGACTAGCGGGAGGGCCGGTGGAGACCCAGTACTTC | CASSMGLAGGPVETQYF | TRBJ2-5 | few | TRBD2 | TRBV7-9
TGTGCCAGCAGTTTATGGGGGGACACTGAAGCTTTCTTT | CASSLWGDTEAFF | TRBJ1-1 | . | . | TRBV27
TGTGCCAGTAGTGAACAGGGGTCGCAGAGACAGCCCCAGCATTTT | CASSEQGSQRQPQHF | TRBJ1-5 | . | TRBD1 | TRBV19
TGTGCCAGCAGCCCGAGGGCAGACAATGAGCAGTTCTTC | CASSPRADNEQFF | TRBJ2-1 | few | . | TRBV6-5
TGTGCCAGCAGCTTAGTTTACGGAGCTAACTATGGCTACACCTTC | CASSLVYGANYGYTF | TRBJ1-2 | few | . | TRBV7-6
TGTGCCAGCAGCACCAGGGGCAGCAATCAGCCCCAGCATTTT | CASSTRGSNQPQHF | TRBJ1-5 | . | . | TRBV2
TGTGCCAGCAGCTTTGGCGGGTATACTGAAGCTTTCTTT | CASSFGGYTEAFF | TRBJ1-1 | . | . | TRBV7-2
TGTGCCAAAAAAGGTATAGACAGGGGGAACACAGATACGCAGTATTTT | CAKKGIDRGNTDTQYF | TRBJ2-3 | . | TRBD1 | TRBV6-4
TGTGCCAGCACCCGAAGGGGGATCACCGGGGAGCTGTTTTTT | CASTRRGITGELFF | TRBJ2-2 | . | . | TRBV19
TGTGCCAGCAGCTTACGTATGACAGGGGAAGGCTACACCTTC | CASSLRMTGEGYTF | TRBJ1-2 | . | TRBD1 | TRBV7-2
TGCGCCAGCTCTCGCGACAGGGGGCAGTACACTGAAGCTTTCTTT | CASSRDRGQYTEAFF | TRBJ1-1 | few | TRBD1 | TRBV5-1
TGTGCCACCAGCAGAGCAGGGTCCGACAAAAACATTCAGTACTTC | CATSRAGSDKNIQYF | TRBJ2-4 | . | . | TRBV15
TGTGCCAGCTCACTAGGGGATCCCTTAGCTGGAAACACCATATATTTT | CASSLGDPLAGNTIYF | TRBJ1-3 | few | . | TRBV18
TGTGCCAGCAGTTACTCAAGGGGGGGATATAATTCACCCCTCCACTTT | CASSYSRGGYNSPLHF | TRBJ1-6 | . | . | TRBV6-5
TGTGCCAGCAGTACGGGACAGGGGTCAAGCTACGAGCAGTACTTC | CASSTGQGSSYEQYF | TRBJ2-7 | . | TRBD1 | TRBV28
TGCGCCAGCAGCTTGGGTTCAGGGGTCAATGAGCAGTTCTTC | CASSLGSGVNEQFF | TRBJ2-1 | . | . | TRBV5-1
TGTGCCAGCTCACCAGGCCAACAGGTTGAAGCTTTCTTT | CASSPGQQVEAFF | TRBJ1-1 | . | . | TRBV18
TGTGCCAGCAGCCCCGCGTATGCCCTCCACTTT | CASSPAYALHF | TRBJ1-6 | . | . | TRBV7-8
TGTGCCAGTAGTATGGTCGAGATTTCCTATTCTGAAGCTTTCTTT | CASSMVEISYSEAFF | TRBJ1-1 | . | . | TRBV19
TGTGCCAGTAGCCCGGGACAGATGAACACTGAAGCTTTCTTT | CASSPGQMNTEAFF | TRBJ1-1 | . | TRBD1 | TRBV19
TGTGCCAGCAGTTACCTTCAGGGGACAGGGAACACTGAAGCTTTCTTT | CASSYLQGTGNTEAFF | TRBJ1-1 | . | TRBD1 | TRBV6-5
TGTGCCAGCGCACAGGGAGTCTATAATTCACCCCTCCACTTT | CASAQGVYNSPLHF | TRBJ1-6 | . | . | TRBV2
TGTGCCAGCAGTTACTTGTTCGGGACAGTTAATGAAAAACTGTTTTTT | CASSYLFGTVNEKLFF | TRBJ1-4 | . | TRBD1 | TRBV6-5
TGTGCCAGCAGTTACTCTCGTGTGTCTGGAAACACCATATATTTT | CASSYSRVSGNTIYF | TRBJ1-3 | . | . | TRBV6-5
TGTGCCTTCCGAGGGTTTCCGGGGGGTGTGAACACTGAAGCTTTCTTT | CAFRGFPGGVNTEAFF | TRBJ1-1 | . | . | TRBV30
TGTGCCAGCAGCGTAGCGGGGGGACTCACAGATACGCAGTATTTT | CASSVAGGLTDTQYF | TRBJ2-3 | . | TRBD2 | TRBV9
TGTGCCAGCAGGATGACACTAGCGAGCACTCAAGAGACCCAGTACTTC | CASRMTLASTQETQYF | TRBJ2-5 | once | TRBD2 | TRBV7-2
TGTGCCAGCAGCCCGGAAGCAGGGGGCAACACCGGGGAGCTGTTTTTT | CASSPEAGGNTGELFF | TRBJ2-2 | . | TRBD1 | TRBV14